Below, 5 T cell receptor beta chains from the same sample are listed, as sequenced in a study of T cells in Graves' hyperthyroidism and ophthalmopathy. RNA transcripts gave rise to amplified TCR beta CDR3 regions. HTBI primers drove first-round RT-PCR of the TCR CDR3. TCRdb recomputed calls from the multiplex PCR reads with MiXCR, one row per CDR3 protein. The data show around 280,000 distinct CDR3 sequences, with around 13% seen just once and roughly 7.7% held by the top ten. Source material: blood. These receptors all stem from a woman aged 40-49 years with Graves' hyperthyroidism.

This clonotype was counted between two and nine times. The CDR3 coding sequence is TGTGCCAGCAGCCTAATTTACAGGGGGACTGAAGCTTTCTTT. Protein: CASSLIYRGTEAFF. This chain uses TRBV5-6 with TRBJ1-1, with 8 bases identical to TRBD1. V trimming: 4 bases; J trimming: 5 bases; junction bases outside the gene matches: 7. The CDR3 length is 14 residues. Germline V gene lookup returns CDR1 SGHDT and CDR2 YYEEEE.

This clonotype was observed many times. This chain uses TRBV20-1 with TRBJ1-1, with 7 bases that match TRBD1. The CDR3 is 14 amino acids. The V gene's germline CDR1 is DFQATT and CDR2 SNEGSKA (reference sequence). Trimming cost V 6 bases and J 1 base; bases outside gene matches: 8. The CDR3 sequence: CSAILDRKNTEAFF. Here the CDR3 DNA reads TGCAGTGCCATTTTGGACAGGAAGAACACTGAAGCTTTCTTT.

CDR3 loop: CASSQDGGYEGQPQHF. The CDR3 coding sequence is TGCGCCAGCAGCCAAGACGGGGGCTATGAGGGCCAGCCCCAGCATTTT. The rearrangement links TRBV5-1 to TRBJ1-5, with a possible D match to TRBD1 (6 bases). V was trimmed by 4 bases and J by 7 bases, leaving 21 bases between them. Germline V gene data show CDR1 as SGHRS and CDR2 as YFSETQ. The CDR3 is 16 residues long.

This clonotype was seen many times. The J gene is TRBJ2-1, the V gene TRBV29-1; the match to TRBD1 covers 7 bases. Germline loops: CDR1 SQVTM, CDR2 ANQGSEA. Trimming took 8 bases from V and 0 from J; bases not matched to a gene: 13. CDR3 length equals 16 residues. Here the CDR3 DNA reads TGCAGCTCCCTCGGTGGGACAGCAAGCTCCTACAATGAGCAGTTCTTC. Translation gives CSSLGGTASSYNEQFF.

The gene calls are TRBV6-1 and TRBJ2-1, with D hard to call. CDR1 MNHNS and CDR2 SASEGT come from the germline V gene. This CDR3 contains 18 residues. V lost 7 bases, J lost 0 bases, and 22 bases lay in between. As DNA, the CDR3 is TGTGCCAGCAAATCCCGACCGTCGTACCTCCGCTCCTACAATGAGCAGTTCTTC. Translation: CASKSRPSYLRSYNEQFF.